A selection of T cell receptor beta chains follows, all from one sample in a study of blood T cell repertoires in COVID-19. Here immunoSEQ multiplex PCR was the method, and the copy in TCRdb shows in-frame clones only, minus some. The top ten clones hold approximately 19% of a sample with tens of thousands of clones, roughly 84% of them seen once. The sequencing input was peripheral blood. Receptor source: a man between 65 and 85 years old with active COVID-19. CDR3s include the opening cysteine and the closing phenylalanine or tryptophan. The D gene is left open where the match is weak.

>TRBV7-8|TRBJ2-5|TRBD2
CASSLALTSGRMEETQYF
TGTGCCAGCAGCTTAGCGTTGACTAGCGGGAGAATGGAAGAGACCCAGTACTTC
>TRBV27|TRBJ1-1|NA
CASSYTGNTEAFF
TGTGCCAGCAGCTACACAGGGAACACTGAAGCTTTCTTT
>TRBV20-1|TRBJ2-7|TRBD2
CSASQLAGSVYEQYF
TGCAGTGCTAGTCAACTAGCGGGATCCGTCTACGAGCAGTACTTC
>TRBV29-1|TRBJ1-2|NA
CSVEDLQGAPYGYTF
TGCAGCGTTGAAGATCTTCAGGGTGCCCCATATGGCTACACCTTC
>TRBV4-1|TRBJ2-5|NA
CASSQDQGSPQETQYF
TGCGCCAGCAGCCAAGATCAGGGTTCCCCGCAAGAGACCCAGTACTTC
>TRBV5-6|TRBJ2-4|NA
CASSLYEGRAKNIQYF
TGTGCCAGCAGCTTATATGAAGGGAGAGCCAAAAACATTCAGTACTTC
>TRBV12-5|TRBJ2-2|TRBD2
CASGSGLAGTNTGELFF
TGTGCTAGTGGTTCGGGACTAGCGGGTACTAACACCGGGGAGCTGTTTTTT
>TRBV4-3|TRBJ2-1|TRBD2
CASSPNRGSSYNEQFF
TGCGCCAGCAGCCCTAATCGCGGGAGCTCCTACAATGAGCAGTTCTTC
>TRBV7-3|TRBJ2-7|NA
CASSLMGANVDEQYF
TGTGCCAGCAGCTTAATGGGGGCGAACGTCGACGAGCAGTACTTC
>TRBV9|TRBJ2-2|TRBD2
CASSVEEGTSSKAGELFF
TGTGCCAGCAGCGTAGAAGAGGGGACTAGTAGTAAGGCCGGGGAGCTGTTTTTT
>TRBV12-3/TRBV12-4|TRBJ2-3|NA
CASSLSGTDTQYF
TGTGCCAGCAGTCTGAGCGGCACAGATACGCAGTATTTT
>TRBV5-1|TRBJ2-3|TRBD2
CASSLLPSGNSDTQYF
TGCGCCAGCAGCTTGTTACCTAGCGGGAACTCAGATACGCAGTATTTT
>TRBV5-8|TRBJ2-4|NA
CASSYNRARNIQYF
TGTGCCAGCAGCTACAACAGGGCCAGAAACATTCAGTACTTC
>TRBV14|TRBJ2-2|TRBD2
CASSQLAGGLAGELFF
TGTGCCAGCAGCCAGCTAGCGGGAGGGCTGGCCGGGGAGCTGTTTTTT
>TRBV6-1|TRBJ2-7|TRBD1
CASSGLTGTGGDEQYF
TGTGCCAGCAGTGGTTTGACCGGGACAGGGGGCGACGAGCAGTACTTC
>TRBV29-1|TRBJ1-5|NA
CSVNAAHSNQPQHF
TGCAGCGTTAATGCGGCCCATAGCAATCAGCCCCAGCATTTT
>TRBV9|TRBJ1-1|NA
CASSVGAGDTEAFF
TGTGCCAGCAGCGTAGGGGCCGGGGACACTGAAGCTTTCTTT
>TRBV6-5|TRBJ2-3|NA
CASRSSVVDTQYF
TGTGCCAGCAGGTCTAGCGTCGTAGATACGCAGTATTTT